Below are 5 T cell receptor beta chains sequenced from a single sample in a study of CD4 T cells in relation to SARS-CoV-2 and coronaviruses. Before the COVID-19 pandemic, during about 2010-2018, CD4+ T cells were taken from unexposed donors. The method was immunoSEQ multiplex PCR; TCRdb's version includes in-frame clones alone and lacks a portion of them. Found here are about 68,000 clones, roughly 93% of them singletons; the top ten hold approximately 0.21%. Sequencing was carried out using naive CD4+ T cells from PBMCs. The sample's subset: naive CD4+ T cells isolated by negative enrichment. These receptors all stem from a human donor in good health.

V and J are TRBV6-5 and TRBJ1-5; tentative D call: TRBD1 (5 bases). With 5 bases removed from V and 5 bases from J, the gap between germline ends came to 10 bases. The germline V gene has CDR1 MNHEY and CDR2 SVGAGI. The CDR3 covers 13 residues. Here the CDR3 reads CASSRSGDQPQHF. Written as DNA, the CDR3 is TGTGCCAGCAGTCGGTCGGGGGATCAGCCCCAGCATTTT.

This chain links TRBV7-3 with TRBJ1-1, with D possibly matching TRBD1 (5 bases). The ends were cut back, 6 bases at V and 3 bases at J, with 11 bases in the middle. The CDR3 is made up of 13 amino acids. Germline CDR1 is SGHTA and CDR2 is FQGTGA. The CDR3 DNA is TGTGCCAGCAGGGGACCCGCGTACACTGAAGCTTTCTTT. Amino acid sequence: CASRGPAYTEAFF. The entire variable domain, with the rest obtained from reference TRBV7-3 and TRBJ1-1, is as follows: GAGVSQTPSNKVTEKGKYVELRCDPISGHTALYWYRQSLGQGPEFLIYFQGTGAADDSGLPNDRFFAVRPEGSVSTLKIQRTERGDSAVYLCASRGPAYTEAFFGQGTRLTVV.

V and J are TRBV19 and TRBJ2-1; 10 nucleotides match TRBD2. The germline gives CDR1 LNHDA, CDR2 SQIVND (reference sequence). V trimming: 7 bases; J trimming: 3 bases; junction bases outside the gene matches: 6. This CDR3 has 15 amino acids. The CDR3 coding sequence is TGTGCCAGTAAATTAGCGGGAGGAGACTACAATGAGCAGTTCTTC. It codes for CASKLAGGDYNEQFF.

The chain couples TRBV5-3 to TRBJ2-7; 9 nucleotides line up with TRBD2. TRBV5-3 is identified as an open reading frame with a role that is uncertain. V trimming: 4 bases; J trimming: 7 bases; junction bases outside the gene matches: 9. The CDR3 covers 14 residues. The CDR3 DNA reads TGTGCCAGAAGCGCCGGGACTAGCCGAGGAGAGCAGTACTTC. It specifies CARSAGTSRGEQYF.

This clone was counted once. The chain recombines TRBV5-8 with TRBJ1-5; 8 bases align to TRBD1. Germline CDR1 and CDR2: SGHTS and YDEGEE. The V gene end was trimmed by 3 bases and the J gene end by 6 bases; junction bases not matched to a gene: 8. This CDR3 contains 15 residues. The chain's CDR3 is CASSWQGASGQPQHF. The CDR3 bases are TGTGCCAGCAGCTGGCAGGGGGCGTCGGGTCAGCCCCAGCATTTT.